These T cell receptor beta chains were read from a single sample in a study of cytomegalovirus exposure and HLA in healthy donors. Produced via immunoSEQ multiplex PCR; TCRdb's table is partial and in-frame only. The sample holds more than 95,000 clones, around 85% seen once. The sequenced sample was PBMCs. These receptors were obtained from a man between 18 and 35 years old in good health and CMV-seropositive. The CDR3 runs from the conserved cysteine through the conserved F or W. The size field is filled for only some rows; it gives once, few, many or a size class.

CDR3 protein,V gene,clone size
CASSLPPGLAGDLTDTQYF,TRBV11-2,once
CASKVTARGNTEAFF,TRBV6-5,NA
CASSQGPGTSTYEQYF,TRBV4-1,NA
CASSPGTTYTDTQYF,TRBV7-8,NA
CASSPSGTGVQYF,TRBV27,NA
CASSLSREGYAGYTF,TRBV27,NA
CASSKSGTNNSPLHF,TRBV6-1,NA
CASSHTQIDRRSPLHF,TRBV5-6,NA
CASSDAAGDYNEQFF,TRBV6-4,NA
CASSPGVAEAFF,TRBV28,NA
CASGTGGGGSYTF,TRBV27,NA
CASSDSAGSTDTQYF,TRBV6-4,NA
CASSLGRNTEAFF,TRBV5-6,NA
CSAREATEAFF,TRBV20-1,NA
CASSQTGELFF,TRBV2,NA
CASSTPPGGRGDTQYF,TRBV5-1,NA
CASSLSGAGQETQYF,TRBV25-1,NA
CASGPGTNTGELFF,TRBV12-5,NA
CASRSRGLEQYF,TRBV28,NA
CAWSSGTPTDTQYF,TRBV30,NA
CASSFRWGLPQNSPLHF,TRBV5-5,NA
CASSPIPGQPQHF,TRBV11-2,NA
CASSIGHYSNQPQHF,TRBV19,NA
CASSQDGRGGQETQYF,TRBV4-2,NA
CASGPLPNEKLFF,TRBV10-2,NA
CASKGQPNTEAFF,TRBV6-1,NA
CASSPLGGDEKLFF,TRBV27,NA
CASSPDRGNNEKLFF,TRBV5-5,NA
CASSFTRDRGSDEQYF,TRBV7-9,once
CQTGKNTGELFF,TRBV2,NA
CASSQAAGTGGYEQYF,TRBV4-3,few
CASSQVTGTGGYEQYF,TRBV4-2,NA
CASSVRQGGPAFF,TRBV9,NA
CASSEGQGTGELFF,TRBV9,NA
CASSPRTWNYEQYF,TRBV27,NA
CASSLLVASGGADTQYF,TRBV7-9,NA
CASSYFGQANTEAFF,TRBV2,NA
CASSLAGETQYF,TRBV28,NA
CASSFEEDNEQFF,TRBV7-9,NA
CASRDRVNGYTF,TRBV6-5,NA
CSVIVGTGHQPQHF,TRBV29-1,NA
CASSLIPADQETQYF,TRBV5-1,NA
CASSSRMAVPGQINYGYTF,TRBV27,NA
CASSLDGGGGFYGYTF,TRBV11-2,NA
CSVGTGFEYGYTF,TRBV29-1,NA
CASSQTGLRYGYTF,TRBV5-4,NA
CASSDRAGDYNEQFF,TRBV6-4,NA
CSVVQGILNEQYF,TRBV29-1,once